This TCR beta chain is from a study of regulatory T cells in long-lasting Graves disease. At the level of the study: Graves' patients diagnosed newly had used antithyroid drugs under 3 months. Study-wide results and caveats: There was favoring of TRBV28, TRBJ1-2 and TRBJ2-5 in persistent disease. Persistent Graves' patients possessed reduced TCR diversity relative to recently diagnosed ones.

This clonotype showed up many times. The antigen is unknown. Time point here: newly diagnosed GD, antithyroid drugs for less than 3 months. PBMC-derived RNA was used for the TCR library. Arm-PCR of CDR3 regions with iRepertoire HTBI primers generated TCR beta libraries. TCRdb itself ran the multiplex PCR reads through MiXCR, one entry per CDR3 protein. This table has 500,000 or so distinct CDR3 sequences, 14% appearing once. After removal of 6 bases from V and 0 bases from J, the junction contained 7 bases not matched to a gene. This CDR3 region has 16 residues. Per germline, CDR1 MDHEN and CDR2 SYDVKM. This sample also belongs to another study, concerning T cells in Graves' hyperthyroidism and ophthalmopathy. This second report adds: A median around 5.9 months before onset, the model predicted ophthalmopathy.

Sequences were derived from peripheral blood mononuclear cells (PBMCs), sampled at new diagnosis, from a patient treated with antithyroid drugs. The chain combines TRBV28 with TRBJ2-1, with 8 bases aligning to TRBD2. The source is a woman in her forties or fifties with Graves disease. The CDR3, as DNA: TGTGCCAGCAGCAACCTAGCGGGTAGCTCCTACAATGAGCAGTTCTTC. Amino acid sequence: CASSNLAGSSYNEQFF.